The 22 T cell receptor beta chains reported below all come from one sample, sequenced in a study of CD8+ T cells in alopecia areata (dated by TCRdb to the late 2010s). Library preparation was by the immunoSEQ multiplex PCR assay. To provide template for TCR sequencing, every sample had RNA extracted and reverse transcribed into cDNA. TCRdb retrieved this table from immuneACCESS and kept in-frame rearrangements only. Not all clones are present; in checked studies, unresolved V genes account for under half, and no reason is known for the remainder. The sample profile shows about 180,000 clones; around 64% of them were found once. The ten top clones hold 10% to 12% of the sample. The time point label corresponds to: baseline before oral tofacitinib. Sequences were derived from CD8+ T cells sorted from blood, sampled at week 0. The receptors were sampled from a human donor with alopecia areata.

This chain connects TRBV7-8 to TRBJ1-2; no firm D call. The germline V gene has CDR1 SGHVS and CDR2 FQNEAQ. This CDR3 is 12 amino acids long. With 1 base removed from V and 4 bases from J, the gap between germline ends came to 4 bases. Here the CDR3 reads CASSLVGYGYTF. In nucleotides, the CDR3 is TGTGCCAGCAGCTTAGTGGGCTATGGCTACACCTTC. Combining the CDR3 with reference TRBV7-8 and TRBJ1-2 gives the whole variable domain GAGVSQSPRYKVAKRGQDVALRCDPISGHVSLFWYQQALGQGPEFLTYFQNEAQLDKSGLPSDRFFAERPEGSVSTLKIQRTQQEDSAVYLCASSLVGYGYTFGSGTRLTVV.

The rearrangement links TRBV4-1 to TRBJ1-1; 7 bases align to TRBD1. Germline lookup yields CDR1 MGHRA and CDR2 YSYEKL. Trimming cost V 4 bases and J 2 bases; bases outside gene matches: 4. The CDR3 contains 14 residues. The CDR3 DNA follows: TGCGCCAGCAGCCGGACAGGTTCAAACACTGAAGCTTTCTTT. Its protein is CASSRTGSNTEAFF.

The genes are TRBV18 and TRBJ2-3, with 7 bases that match TRBD1. The junction had 11 bases not matched to a gene; V was cut back by 5 bases and J by 3 bases. The CDR3 runs 16 residues. Looked up from germline, CDR1 is KGHSH and CDR2 is LQKENI. Here the CDR3 DNA reads TGTGCCAGCTCAAAACAGGCTCCGGACAGGACAGATACGCAGTATTTT. The encoded protein is CASSKQAPDRTDTQYF.

CDR3 in amino acids: CSVVPGTNEKLFF. The DNA of the CDR3 is TGCAGCGTTGTCCCAGGGACTAATGAAAAACTGTTTTTT. V gene TRBV29-1 combines with J gene TRBJ1-4; D might be TRBD1 (5 bases). CDR3 length equals 13 residues. V gave up 4 bases and J gave up 2 bases, with 8 bases separating them. Germline V gene sequence: CDR1 SQVTM, CDR2 ANQGSEA.

The J gene is TRBJ2-3, the V gene TRBV27; D is unclear. This CDR3 comprises 14 residues. V was shortened by 1 base and J by 0 bases, with 5 bases between the two germline ends. The germline V gene has CDR1 MNHEY and CDR2 SMNVEV (reference sequence). CDR3 protein: CASSLYFSTDTQYF. CDR3 DNA sequence: TGTGCCAGCAGTTTATATTTCAGCACAGATACGCAGTATTTT.

In its sample, this clone was seen a few times. CDR3 residues: CSVDVDGYTF. The CDR3, as DNA: TGCAGCGTTGATGTAGATGGCTACACCTTC. The chain is built from TRBV29-1 and TRBJ1-2; D ambiguous. With 3 bases removed from V and 6 bases from J, the gap between germline ends came to 5 bases. This CDR3 has 10 amino acids. Germline loops: CDR1 SQVTM, CDR2 ANQGSEA.

The V call is TRBV2, the J call TRBJ2-3; D is undetermined. The CDR3 totals 16 residues. V was cut by 5 bases and J by 2 bases, with 17 bases left in between. Germline V gene data show CDR1 as SNHLY and CDR2 as FYNNEI. CDR3 protein: CASSPKTFPPTDTQYF. CDR3 coding DNA: TGTGCCAGCAGTCCCAAGACTTTTCCACCCACAGATACGCAGTATTTT.

V is TRBV19 and J is TRBJ1-1; no clear D gene. The V gene lost 5 bases and the J gene lost 8 bases, with 9 bases spanning the gap. The CDR3 is 11 amino acids. The germline V gene encodes CDR1 LNHDA and CDR2 SQIVND (reference sequence). CDR3 sequence: CASSEGDEAFF. In nucleotides, the CDR3 is TGTGCCAGTAGTGAGGGTGACGAAGCTTTCTTT.

This rearrangement joins TRBV6-1 to TRBJ2-5; D perhaps matches TRBD2 (6 bases). The V end lost 7 bases, the J end lost 4 bases, and 19 bases lay between the germline ends. From germline, CDR1 is MNHNS and CDR2 SASEGT. The CDR3 runs 15 residues. The CDR3 DNA sequence: TGTGCCAGCATATCACGGGCGGGGTCGATAGAGACCCAGTACTTC. Its translation: CASISRAGSIETQYF.

The V gene is TRBV30, the J gene TRBJ2-3; no clear D. Trimming stripped 2 bases from V and 4 bases from J, with 10 bases between. Germline values: CDR1 GTSNPN, CDR2 SVGIG (reference sequence). The CDR3 spans 13 residues. In DNA, the CDR3 is TGTGCCTGGAGTATCGACGGCGCAGATACGCAGTATTTT. Translated, it gives CAWSIDGADTQYF.

V is TRBV13 and J is TRBJ2-5, with D unresolved. V was cut by 1 base and J by 3 bases, with 6 bases left in between. The germline V gene encodes CDR1 PRHDT and CDR2 FYEKMQ (reference sequence). The CDR3 runs 13 residues. CDR3 in DNA: TGTGCCAGCAGCTTAGAAGGGAAAGAGACCCAGTACTTC. Encoded protein: CASSLEGKETQYF.

This clone has only one observation. J is TRBJ2-7 and V is TRBV7-2; TRBD1 aligns across 10 bases. This CDR3 spans 14 amino acids. Germline assignment: CDR1 SGHTA and CDR2 FQGNSA. V lost 4 bases, J lost 5 bases, and 5 bases stayed unmatched. This CDR3 reads CASSSDRGLNEQYF. The CDR3 nucleotides read TGTGCCAGCAGCTCCGACAGGGGGCTCAACGAGCAGTACTTC. The full variable domain, in which reference TRBV7-2 and TRBJ2-7 provide the parts outside the CDR3, is GAGVSQSPSNKVTEKGKDVELRCDPISGHTALYWYRQSLGQGLEFLIYFQGNSAPDKSGLPSDRFSAERTGGSVSTLTIQRTQQEDSAVYLCASSSDRGLNEQYFGPGTRLTVT.

The chain recombines TRBV2 with TRBJ2-5; D perhaps matches TRBD2 (5 bases). Per the germline V gene, CDR1 is SNHLY and CDR2 is FYNNEI. The CDR3 consists of 14 residues. The germline V and J ends were trimmed by 5 bases and 5 bases, with 15 bases remaining between them. CDR3 region: CASSQGLTPETQYF. The CDR3 DNA sequence: TGTGCCAGCAGTCAAGGACTTACCCCCGAGACCCAGTACTTC.

A single count supports this clone. V gene TRBV6-6 combines with J gene TRBJ1-1; no definite D call. Trimming took 8 bases from V and 1 from J, leaving 2 bases between them. Germline-derived CDR1 and CDR2 are MNHNY and SVGAGI (reference sequence). The CDR3 is 10 amino acids. The CDR3: CASENTEAFF. CDR3 nucleotides: TGTGCCAGCGAGAACACTGAAGCTTTCTTT.

CDR3 loop: CASSRPAGQGLFF. Written as DNA, the CDR3 is TGTGCCAGCAGCCGGCCGGCCGGACAGGGTTTGTTCTTC. V is TRBV14 and J is TRBJ2-1, with 8 bases that match TRBD1. Germline CDR1 and CDR2: SGHDN and FVKESK. The CDR3 is made up of 13 amino acids. V gave up 4 bases and J gave up 15 bases; unmatched junction bases: 11.

This chain uses TRBV15 with TRBJ1-1; 8 bases are a match to TRBD1. The CDR3 loop spans 15 amino acids. V was clipped by 5 bases and J by 1 base; unmatched bases: 6. Germline values: CDR1 LNHNV, CDR2 YYDKDF (reference sequence). CDR3 region: CATSRKTGENTEAFF. The CDR3 DNA is TGTGCCACCAGCCGAAAGACAGGGGAGAACACTGAAGCTTTCTTT. The whole variable domain, filled in from reference TRBV15 and TRBJ1-1, reads DAMVIQNPRYQVTQFGKPVTLSCSQTLNHNVMYWYQQKSSQAPKLLFHYYDKDFNNEADTPDNFQSRRPNTSFCFLDIRSPGLGDTAMYLCATSRKTGENTEAFFGQGTRLTVV.

The rearrangement joins TRBV27 to TRBJ1-4; 9 bases line up with TRBD1. The length of the CDR3 is 15 residues. Germline values: CDR1 MNHEY, CDR2 SMNVEV (reference sequence). J lost 6 bases, V lost 5 bases, and 7 bases had no gene match. In DNA, the CDR3 is TGTGCCAGCAGTCTACAGGGGGCAAGAGATGAAAAACTGTTTTTT. Encoded protein: CASSLQGARDEKLFF.

The V gene is TRBV4-2, the J gene TRBJ2-2, with 9 nucleotides matching TRBD1. The CDR3 is made up of 16 amino acids. With V trimmed by 1 base and J by 5 bases, 5 bases remained unmatched. The germline gives CDR1 LGHNA, CDR2 YNFKEQ. CDR3 sequence reads: CASSQGTGEWTGELFF. The CDR3 coding sequence is TGTGCCAGCAGCCAAGGGACAGGGGAGTGGACCGGGGAGCTGTTTTTT.

The sample holds a few counts of this clone. The chain combines TRBV7-2 with TRBJ2-5; TRBD1 agrees at 7 bases. Germline CDR1 is SGHTA and CDR2 is FQGNSA. CDR3 length equals 13 residues. The trim removed 5 bases at V and 3 bases at J, leaving 3 bases unmatched. CDR3 sequence reads: CASSRQGEETQYF. The CDR3 coding sequence is TGTGCCAGCAGCCGACAGGGTGAAGAGACCCAGTACTTC. Combining the CDR3 with reference TRBV7-2 and TRBJ2-5 gives the whole variable domain GAGVSQSPSNKVTEKGKDVELRCDPISGHTALYWYRQSLGQGLEFLIYFQGNSAPDKSGLPSDRFSAERTGGSVSTLTIQRTQQEDSAVYLCASSRQGEETQYFGPGTRLLVL.

This clone was seen a single time. The chain links TRBV29-1 to TRBJ1-2, with TRBD1 matching 11 bases. Germline values: CDR1 SQVTM, CDR2 ANQGSEA. The V segment lost 2 bases and the J segment 8 bases; nucleotides outside the gene matches: 10. The CDR3 loop spans 15 amino acids. The CDR3 region has the DNA TGCAGCGTTGAAATAGTGCGGGACAGGGGGTTGGGCTACACCTTC. Translation gives CSVEIVRDRGLGYTF. The complete variable domain, with remaining parts taken from reference TRBV29-1 and TRBJ1-2, reads SAVISQKPSRDICQRGTSLTIQCQVDSQVTMMFWYRQQPGQSLTLIATANQGSEATYESGFVIDKFPISRPNLTFSTLTVSNMSPEDSSIYLCSVEIVRDRGLGYTFGSGTRLTVV.

V usage is TRBV6-5 and J usage is TRBJ1-2; TRBD1 matches at 8 bases. V trimming: 0 bases; J trimming: 4 bases; junction bases outside the gene matches: 4. Germline values: CDR1 MNHEY, CDR2 SVGAGI. CDR3 length: 15 residues. CDR3 protein: CASSYSHRGGYGYTF. CDR3 nucleotide sequence: TGTGCCAGCAGTTACTCTCACAGGGGGGGCTATGGCTACACCTTC.

The rearrangement joins TRBV7-9 to TRBJ2-7; the match to TRBD2 covers 13 bases. The CDR3 contains 15 residues. Germline V gene data show CDR1 as SEHNR and CDR2 as FQNEAQ (reference sequence). Germline trimming cut 4 bases from V and 7 bases from J; bases unmatched to any gene: 7. The CDR3 spells CASSSTSGGAEEQYF. CDR3 bases: TGTGCCAGCAGCTCTACTAGCGGGGGGGCTGAAGAGCAGTACTTC.